A single T cell receptor beta chain is shown here with its context. The germline gives CDR1 MDHEN, CDR2 SYDVKM. The trim removed 4 bases at V and 7 bases at J, leaving 6 bases unmatched. This CDR3 contains 15 residues. The source of the sample is a study of blood T cell repertoires in COVID-19. Here immunoSEQ multiplex PCR was the method, and the copy in TCRdb shows in-frame clones only, minus some. This sample has a few hundred thousand clones, with approximately 92% found just once. This TCR derives from a woman younger than 45 who had recovered from COVID-19. The material sequenced was PBMCs or T cells enriched from blood (not recorded which). The genes are TRBV28 and TRBJ2-7, with 14 positions matching TRBD2. The CDR3 spells CASSSRLAGGSEQYF. DNA for the CDR3: TGTGCCAGCAGTTCCCGACTAGCGGGAGGGAGTGAGCAGTACTTC.